This TCR beta chain is from a study of T cell repertoires in cytomegalovirus infection. TCRdb fed the reads into MiXCR, producing one record per CDR3 protein. The profile shows about 310,000 distinct CDR3 sequences, 15% to 20% of them singletons. Trimming stripped 5 bases from V and 5 bases from J, with 14 bases between. Looked up from germline, CDR1 is MNHNS and CDR2 is SASEGT. The CDR3 extends over 14 amino acids. This chain connects TRBV6-1 to TRBJ2-3, with a weak D call TRBD1 (5 bases). This clonotype originated in a human donor in good health (CMV status not recorded). Some clones in this sample may be carry-over from other donors' samples. The sample taken for sequencing was PBMCs. CDR3 coding DNA: TGTGCCAGCAGTCCCAGGGTGATCGGAGATACGCAGTATTTT. Translation gives CASSPRVIGDTQYF.